The clone carrying this T cell receptor (beta chain) was recorded only once. Its antigen is still unknown. The sample comes from a study of cytomegalovirus exposure and HLA in healthy donors. Study context: Later, an analysis reported that the roughly 120 validation repertoires had used the same platform as the roughly 680 first-cohort repertoires. The study, taken as a whole, reports: TCR clusters originating in the first cohort tended to co-occur in the roughly 110 validation repertoires, according to a later analysis. The investigators catalogued about 170 TCR beta chains as cytomegalovirus-associated. Rarity marked most TCR sequences, yet some public TCRs occurred in many donors.

Produced via immunoSEQ multiplex PCR; TCRdb's table is partial and in-frame only. In the table there are about 120,000 clones, nearly 90% of which are singletons. CDR3 length equals 13 residues. V trimming: 4 bases; J trimming: 5 bases; junction bases outside the gene matches: 5. CDR1 and CDR2 from the germline V gene are SGHDT and YYEEEE. This sequence was found in a woman aged 18-35 years in good health and CMV-seronegative. The chain combines TRBV5-6 with TRBJ2-7, with 8 bases aligning to TRBD1. Sequencing input: PBMCs. The CDR3, as DNA: TGTGCCAGCAGCAGGGGACAGGCCGACGAGCAGTACTTC. Its translation is CASSRGQADEQYF. Full variable domain (rest looked up from reference TRBV5-6 and TRBJ2-7): DAGVTQSPTHLIKTRGQQVTLRCSPKSGHDTVSWYQQALGQGPQFIFQYYEEEERQRGNFPDRFSGHQFPNYSSELNVNALLLGDSALYLCASSRGQADEQYFGPGTRLTVT.